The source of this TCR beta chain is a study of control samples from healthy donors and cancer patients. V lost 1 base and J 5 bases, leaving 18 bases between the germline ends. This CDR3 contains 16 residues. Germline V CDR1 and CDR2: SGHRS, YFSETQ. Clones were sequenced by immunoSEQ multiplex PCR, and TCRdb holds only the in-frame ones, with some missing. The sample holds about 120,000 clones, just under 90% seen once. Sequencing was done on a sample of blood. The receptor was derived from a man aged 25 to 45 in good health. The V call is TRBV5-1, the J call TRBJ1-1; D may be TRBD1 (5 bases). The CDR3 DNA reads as TGCGCCAGCAGCTTGTGGCAGGGAGCGTTTAGGACTGAAGCTTTCTTT. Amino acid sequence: CASSLWQGAFRTEAFF.